Listed here is a single T cell receptor (beta chain). Antigen unknown. The data are from a study of brain T cells in children with intractable seizures. Only cases whose brain tissue showed the highest T cell transcript signatures were sequenced. Before surgery, patients took at least one anti-epileptic drug. The repertoire was sequenced with immunoSEQ multiplex PCR; TCRdb's copy has only in-frame clones and lacks some. The sample yields around 100,000 clones, 85% to 95% seen once. With V trimmed by 3 bases and J by 0 bases, 8 bases remained unmatched. There are 17 residues in the CDR3. Looked up from germline, CDR1 is MDHEN and CDR2 is SYDVKM. Notes on the study in general: Pre- and post-surgery blood differed in depth, so pre-surgery absences may be undersampling. HCMV serostatus was not known, and viral specificity came from CDR3 similarity only.

The sequence was collected from a boy under two years old with hemimegalencephaly and intractable seizures. The specimen comprised peripheral blood, sampled at surgery. The chain joins TRBV28 to TRBJ1-2; 9 positions match TRBD1. The CDR3 DNA follows: TGTGCCAGCAGTTTCTCGGGACAGGGAGGGACTAACTATGGCTACACCTTC. As protein: CASSFSGQGGTNYGYTF.